A single sample gave rise to the 14 T cell receptor beta chains below, sequenced in a study of T cell responses to AZD1222 COVID-19 vaccine. Libraries were prepared by immunoSEQ multiplex PCR; TCRdb keeps only in-frame clonotypes and omits some of them. The table has more than 150,000 clones, roughly 94% seen once. The sequencing used peripheral blood, collected on day 0 of AZD1222 vaccination. The receptors derive from an adult in good health.

The chain recombines TRBV5-6 with TRBJ1-1, with D possibly matching TRBD1 (5 bases). Trimming cost V 4 bases and J 1 base, with 11 bases left between them. The CDR3 contains 14 residues. CDR1 and CDR2 from the germline V gene are SGHDT and YYEEEE. The CDR3 coding sequence is TGTGCCAGCAGCCTGGACACCAGGAACACTGAAGCTTTCTTT. Translating it yields CASSLDTRNTEAFF.

The chain has TRBV20-1 and TRBJ1-5; maybe TRBD1 (5 bases). The V gene lost 5 bases and the J gene lost 4 bases, with 12 bases spanning the gap. Germline V CDR1 and CDR2: DFQATT, SNEGSKA (reference sequence). The CDR3 extends over 13 amino acids. CDR3 sequence reads: CSARDSLNQPQHF. The CDR3 region has the DNA TGCAGTGCTCGTGACAGTTTAAATCAGCCCCAGCATTTT.

This clone has a single count. The chain joins TRBV27 to TRBJ1-5, with D unclear. CDR1 MNHEY and CDR2 SMNVEV come from the germline V gene (reference sequence). Trimming removed 3 bases from V and 2 bases from J, with 11 bases in between. This CDR3 spans 15 amino acids. The CDR3 reads CASSLSGEGNQPQHF. The CDR3 region has the DNA TGTGCCAGCAGTTTGTCCGGAGAGGGCAATCAGCCCCAGCATTTT.

The chain employs TRBV19 and TRBJ2-1, with 7 bases identical to TRBD1. The CDR3 totals 13 residues. V dropped 5 bases and J dropped 6; count of bases not matched to a gene: 4. CDR1 and CDR2 (germline): LNHDA, SQIVND (reference sequence). The CDR3 sequence: CASSPTGANEQFF. The CDR3 DNA reads TGTGCCAGTAGTCCCACAGGGGCCAATGAGCAGTTCTTC.

This sequence joins TRBV20-1 and TRBJ2-1, with D possibly being TRBD2 (6 bases). Germline CDR1 and CDR2: DFQATT and SNEGSKA (reference sequence). Trimming took 7 bases from V and 7 from J, leaving 11 bases between them. CDR3 length equals 11 residues. The CDR3 region has the DNA TGCAGTGGAGCGGGCCCTAATGAGCAGTTCTTC. This encodes CSGAGPNEQFF.

V usage is TRBV18 and J usage is TRBJ1-5; D possibly corresponds to TRBD1 (5 bases). Per germline, CDR1 KGHSH and CDR2 LQKENI. V was shortened by 1 base and J by 5 bases, with 15 bases between the two germline ends. The CDR3 is 16 residues long. The CDR3 DNA sequence: TGTGCCAGCTCACCACAGGAAGGGGTTTTGTATCAGCCCCAGCATTTT. Amino acids: CASSPQEGVLYQPQHF.

J is TRBJ2-1 and V is TRBV20-1, with a weak D call TRBD2 (6 bases). This CDR3 has 14 amino acids. V was cut by 3 bases and J by 6 bases, with 15 bases left in between. Germline CDR1 reads DFQATT; CDR2 reads SNEGSKA (reference sequence). CDR3 DNA sequence: TGCAGTGCTAGTGGCAGAGCGGGTAGCAATGAGCAGTTCTTC. Amino acids: CSASGRAGSNEQFF.

The V and J genes are TRBV6-2 or TRBV6-3 and TRBJ1-1; maybe TRBD1 (5 bases). Germline CDR1 is MNHEY and CDR2 is SVGEGT. The CDR3 extends over 13 amino acids. V lost 3 bases and J 6 bases, leaving 11 bases between the germline ends. CDR3 residues: CASSYTGLSEAFF. In DNA form, the CDR3 reads TGTGCCAGCAGTTATACAGGATTGTCTGAAGCTTTCTTT.

The rearrangement joins TRBV6-2 or TRBV6-3 to TRBJ1-1; tentatively, D is TRBD1 (6 bases). V shed 4 bases and J shed 1 base, with 10 bases lying between them. Germline V CDR1 and CDR2: MNHEY, SVGEGT. The CDR3 runs to 14 residues. CDR3 sequence (DNA): TGTGCCAGCAGTTGGACAGTCCCGAACACTGAAGCTTTCTTT. Its protein product is CASSWTVPNTEAFF.

The gene calls are TRBV30 and TRBJ2-1; D is perhaps TRBD2 (6 bases). Germline loops: CDR1 GTSNPN, CDR2 SVGIG (reference sequence). Trimming removed 0 bases at V and 6 bases at J, with 15 bases between. The CDR3 has 15 residues. The chain's CDR3 is CAWSVRGLEVNEQFF. The CDR3 nucleotides are TGTGCCTGGAGTGTAAGGGGACTGGAGGTCAATGAGCAGTTCTTC.

The V gene is TRBV19, the J gene TRBJ2-1, with TRBD2 identical over 9 bases. The CDR3 is 13 amino acids. Germline assignment: CDR1 LNHDA and CDR2 SQIVND (reference sequence). The J segment lost 6 bases and the V segment lost 6 bases, leaving 3 bases of the junction unmatched. The CDR3 DNA reads as TGTGCCAGTAGGCTAGCGGGACCCAATGAGCAGTTCTTC. Its translation: CASRLAGPNEQFF.

V gene TRBV3-1 (or the pseudogene TRBV3-2) combines with J gene TRBJ2-7; D assignment may be TRBD1 or TRBD2 (5 bases each). V was pared by 3 bases and J by 3 bases, with 15 bases between. Germline V lookup: CDR1 LGHDT, CDR2 YNNKEL (reference sequence). This CDR3 comprises 15 residues. As DNA, the CDR3 is TGTGCCAGCAGCCATGGGGGTCTAGGGGTCTACGAGCAGTACTTC. Translated, it gives CASSHGGLGVYEQYF.

This chain connects TRBV7-9 to TRBJ2-3; maybe TRBD2 (6 bases). Trimming pared 4 bases from V and 1 base from J, leaving 15 bases between. CDR1 is SEHNR and CDR2 is FQNEAQ in the germline V gene (reference sequence). This CDR3 contains 16 residues. CDR3 in amino acids: CASSSPAGLGTDTQYF. The CDR3 DNA follows: TGTGCCAGCAGCTCTCCCGCGGGATTAGGCACAGATACGCAGTATTTT.

This chain links TRBV18 with TRBJ2-6; 8 nucleotides match TRBD1. This CDR3 spans 15 amino acids. The V and J ends lost 5 bases and 4 bases, in that order; junction bases with no gene match: 4. Germline loops: CDR1 KGHSH, CDR2 LQKENI. The CDR3 loop reads CASSSTGAGANVLTF. The CDR3 DNA is TGTGCCAGCTCATCGACAGGGGCCGGGGCCAACGTCCTGACTTTC.